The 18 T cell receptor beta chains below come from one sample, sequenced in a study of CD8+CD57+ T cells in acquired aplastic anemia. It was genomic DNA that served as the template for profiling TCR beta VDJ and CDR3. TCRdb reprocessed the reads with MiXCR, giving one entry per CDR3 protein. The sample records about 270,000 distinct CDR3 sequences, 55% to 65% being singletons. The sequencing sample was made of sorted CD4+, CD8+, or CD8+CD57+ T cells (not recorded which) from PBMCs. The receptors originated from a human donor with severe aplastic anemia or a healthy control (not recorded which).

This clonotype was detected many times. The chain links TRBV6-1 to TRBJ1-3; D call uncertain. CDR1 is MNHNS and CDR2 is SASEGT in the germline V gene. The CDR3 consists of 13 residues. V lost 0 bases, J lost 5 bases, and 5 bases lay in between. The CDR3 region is CASSEAWRNTIYF. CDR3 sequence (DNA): TGTGCCAGCAGTGAAGCTTGGAGAAACACCATATATTTT.

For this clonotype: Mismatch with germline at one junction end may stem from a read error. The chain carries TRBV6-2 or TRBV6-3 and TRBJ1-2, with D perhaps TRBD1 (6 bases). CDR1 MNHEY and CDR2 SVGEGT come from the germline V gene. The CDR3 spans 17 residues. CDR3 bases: TGTGCCAGCAGTTACGGAGGCCCGGGCGGGGGCAACTATGGCTACAACTTC. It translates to CASSYGGPGGGNYGYNF.

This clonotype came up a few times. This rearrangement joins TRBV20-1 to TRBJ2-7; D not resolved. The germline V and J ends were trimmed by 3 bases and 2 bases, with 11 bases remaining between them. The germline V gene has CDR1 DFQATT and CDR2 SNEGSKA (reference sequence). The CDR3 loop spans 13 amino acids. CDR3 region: CSASPTGTYEQYF. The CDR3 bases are TGCAGTGCTAGTCCGACTGGGACCTACGAGCAGTACTTC.

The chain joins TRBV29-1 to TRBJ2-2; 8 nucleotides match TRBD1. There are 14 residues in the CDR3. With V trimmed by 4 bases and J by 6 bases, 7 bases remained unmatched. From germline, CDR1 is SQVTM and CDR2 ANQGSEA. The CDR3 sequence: CSVARQGFSGELFF. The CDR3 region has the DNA TGCAGCGTTGCTCGACAGGGGTTTTCCGGGGAGCTGTTTTTT.

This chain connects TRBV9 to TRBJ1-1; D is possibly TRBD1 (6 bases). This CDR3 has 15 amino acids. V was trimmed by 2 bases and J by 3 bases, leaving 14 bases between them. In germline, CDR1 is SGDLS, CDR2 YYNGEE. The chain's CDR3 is CASSVGTGRDTEAFF. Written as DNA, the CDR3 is TGTGCCAGCAGCGTCGGTACAGGGAGGGACACTGAAGCTTTCTTT.

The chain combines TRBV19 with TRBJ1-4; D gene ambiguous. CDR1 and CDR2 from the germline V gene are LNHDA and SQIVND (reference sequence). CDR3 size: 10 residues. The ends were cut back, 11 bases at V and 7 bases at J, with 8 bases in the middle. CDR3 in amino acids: CACKGEKLFF. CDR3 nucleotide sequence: TGTGCCTGCAAGGGTGAAAAACTGTTTTTT.

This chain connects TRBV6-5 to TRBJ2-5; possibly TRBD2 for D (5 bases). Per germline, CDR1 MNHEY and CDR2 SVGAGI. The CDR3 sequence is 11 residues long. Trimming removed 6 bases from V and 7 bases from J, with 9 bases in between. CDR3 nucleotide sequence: TGTGCCAGCAGCACTAGAGGGACCCAGTACTTC. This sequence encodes CASSTRGTQYF.

The CDR3 DNA reads TGTGCCAGCAGCATGACCGGGCAGCGGCGGAAGACCCAGTACTTC. This gives the protein CASSMTGQRRKTQYF. This rearrangement joins TRBV7-2 to TRBJ2-5; weak D call: TRBD2 (5 bases). Trimming cost V 5 bases and J 6 bases, with 19 bases left between them. CDR3 length equals 15 residues. The germline V gene encodes CDR1 SGHTA and CDR2 FQGNSA.

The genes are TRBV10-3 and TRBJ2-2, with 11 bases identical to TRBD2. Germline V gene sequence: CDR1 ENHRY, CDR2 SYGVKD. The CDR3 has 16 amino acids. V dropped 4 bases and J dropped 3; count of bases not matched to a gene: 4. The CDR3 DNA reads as TGTGCCATCAGTGCCGGGACTAGCGGTCACACCGGGGAGCTGTTTTTT. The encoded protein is CAISAGTSGHTGELFF.

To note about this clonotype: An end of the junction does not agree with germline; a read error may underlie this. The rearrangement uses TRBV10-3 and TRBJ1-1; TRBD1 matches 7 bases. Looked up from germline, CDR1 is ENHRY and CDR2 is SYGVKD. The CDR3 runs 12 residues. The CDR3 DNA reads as TGTGCCATCTGGACAGGTTCCACTGAAGCTTACTTT. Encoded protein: CAIWTGSTEAYF.

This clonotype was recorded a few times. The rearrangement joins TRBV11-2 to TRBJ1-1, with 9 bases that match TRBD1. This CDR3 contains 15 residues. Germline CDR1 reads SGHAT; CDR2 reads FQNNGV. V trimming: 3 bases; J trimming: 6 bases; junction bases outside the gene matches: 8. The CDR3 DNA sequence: TGTGCCAGCAGCTTGGCGACAGGGGGGATCGCTGAAGCTTTCTTT. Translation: CASSLATGGIAEAFF.

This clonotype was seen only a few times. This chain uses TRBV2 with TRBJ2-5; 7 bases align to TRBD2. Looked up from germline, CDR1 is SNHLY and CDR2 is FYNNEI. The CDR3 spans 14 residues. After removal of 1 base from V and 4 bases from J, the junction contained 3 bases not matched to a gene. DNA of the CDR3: TGTGCCAGCAGTGAAGAGTCGGGAGGAGAGACCCAGTACTTC. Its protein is CASSEESGGETQYF.

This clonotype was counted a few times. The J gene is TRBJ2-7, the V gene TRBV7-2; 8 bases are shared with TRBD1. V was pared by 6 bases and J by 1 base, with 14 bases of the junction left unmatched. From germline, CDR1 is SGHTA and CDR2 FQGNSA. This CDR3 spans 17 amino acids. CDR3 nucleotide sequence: TGTGCCAGCAGTCAGACCGGGGACAGGCGGACTTCCTACGAGCAGTACTTC. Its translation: CASSQTGDRRTSYEQYF.

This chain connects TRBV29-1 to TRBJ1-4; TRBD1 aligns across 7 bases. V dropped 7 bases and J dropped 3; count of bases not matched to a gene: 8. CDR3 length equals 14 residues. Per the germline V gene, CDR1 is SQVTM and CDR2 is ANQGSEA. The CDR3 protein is CSGSLTGSNEKLFF. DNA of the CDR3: TGCAGCGGCTCGCTGACAGGGTCTAATGAAAAACTGTTTTTT.

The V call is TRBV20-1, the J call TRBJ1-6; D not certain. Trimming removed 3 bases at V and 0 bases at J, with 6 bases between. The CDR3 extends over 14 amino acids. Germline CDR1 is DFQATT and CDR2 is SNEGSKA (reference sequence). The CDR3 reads CSASRSSYNSPLHF. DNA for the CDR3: TGCAGTGCTAGCAGGAGCTCCTATAATTCACCCCTCCACTTT.

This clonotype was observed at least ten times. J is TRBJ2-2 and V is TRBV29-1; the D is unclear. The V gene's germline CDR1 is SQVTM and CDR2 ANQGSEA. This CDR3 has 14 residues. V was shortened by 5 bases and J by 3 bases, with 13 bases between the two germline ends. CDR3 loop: CSVRVGLHTGELFF. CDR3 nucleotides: TGCAGCGTTCGAGTAGGGCTGCACACCGGGGAGCTGTTTTTT.

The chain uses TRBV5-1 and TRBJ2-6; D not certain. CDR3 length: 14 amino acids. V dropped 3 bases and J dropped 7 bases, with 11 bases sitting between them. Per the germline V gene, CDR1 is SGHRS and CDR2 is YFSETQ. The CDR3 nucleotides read TGCGCCAGCAGCTACCGCCACGGTGCCAACGTCCTGACTTTC. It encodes CASSYRHGANVLTF.

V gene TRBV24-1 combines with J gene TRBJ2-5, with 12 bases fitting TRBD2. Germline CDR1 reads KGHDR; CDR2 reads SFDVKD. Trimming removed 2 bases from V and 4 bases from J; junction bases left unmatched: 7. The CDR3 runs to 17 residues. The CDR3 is CATSDSRLAGEGETQYF. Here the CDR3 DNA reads TGTGCCACCAGTGATTCTAGACTAGCGGGGGAAGGAGAGACCCAGTACTTC.